Each of the 21 T cell receptor beta chains below was sequenced from the same sample in a study of beta chain features in type 1 diabetes. The authors reverse transcribed all of the isolated RNA, so sequencing captured expressed TCRB transcripts. Profiling relied on immunoSEQ multiplex PCR, and the TCRdb table lists in-frame clones only, not all of them. The sample consists of a few hundred thousand clones, roughly 14% of them appearing once. General observations from the study: Type 1 diabetes patients had moderately but significantly shorter TCRB CDR3s in all four CD4+ subsets.

Their target antigens are unknown. The sample taken for sequencing was naive CD4+ T cells from blood. These receptors came from a woman aged 18-29 years with type 1 diabetes.

V gene TRBV30 combines with J gene TRBJ2-1; D perhaps matches TRBD2 (6 bases). Trimming pared 0 bases from V and 7 bases from J, leaving 19 bases between. The CDR3 runs to 16 residues. Germline CDR1 and CDR2: GTSNPN and SVGIG (reference sequence). CDR3 in DNA: TGTGCCTGGAGTGTACTTCGGGGGAGCGCTTTAAATGAGCAGTTCTTC. Residues: CAWSVLRGSALNEQFF.

The count of this clone is one. In the same sample, other DNA sequences code for this CDR3. V and J are TRBV2 and TRBJ2-3, with TRBD2 as a possible D gene (6 bases). V was cut by 6 bases and J by 1 base, with 8 bases left in between. This CDR3 is 13 amino acids long. Per germline, CDR1 SNHLY and CDR2 FYNNEI. In DNA, the CDR3 is TGTGCCAGCAGGGGCGGGGGCACAGATACGCAGTATTTT. It yields the protein CASRGGGTDTQYF.

This clone was detected only a few times. This chain links TRBV4-3 with TRBJ2-2; 8 bases are a match to TRBD2. The germline V gene has CDR1 LGHNA and CDR2 YSLEER. CDR3 length: 18 residues. V shed 2 bases and J 4 bases; nucleotides not matched to a gene: 12. The CDR3 region is CASSQSLSAGDITGELFF. CDR3 bases: TGCGCCAGCAGCCAATCACTTTCAGCGGGAGACATCACCGGGGAGCTGTTTTTT.

The chain employs TRBV9 and TRBJ1-1; perhaps TRBD1 as D (5 bases). The CDR3 spans 15 residues. Germline V lookup: CDR1 SGDLS, CDR2 YYNGEE. The germline V and J ends were trimmed by 6 bases and 3 bases, with 18 bases remaining between them. The CDR3: CASTVRAGGDTEAFF. In nucleotides, the CDR3 is TGTGCCAGCACCGTGAGGGCGGGAGGGGACACTGAAGCTTTCTTT.

This clone turned up a few times. J is TRBJ2-7 and V is TRBV6-6; TRBD2 agrees at 11 bases. This CDR3 is 14 amino acids long. V shed 1 base, J shed 9 bases, and the junction held 5 bases outside the gene matches. In germline, CDR1 is MNHNY, CDR2 SVGAGI (reference sequence). This CDR3 is CASSYYLAGGGQYF. As DNA, the CDR3 is TGTGCCAGCAGTTACTACCTAGCGGGAGGTGGGCAGTACTTC.

The rearrangement uses TRBV18 and TRBJ1-5; TRBD1 might be the D (5 bases). This CDR3 has 13 residues. Between the trimmed V and J ends, which lost 3 bases and 5 bases, there was a span of 8 bases. The germline gives CDR1 KGHSH, CDR2 LQKENI. CDR3: CASSPQGDQPQHF. For the CDR3, the DNA is TGTGCCAGCTCACCCCAGGGTGATCAGCCCCAGCATTTT.

This clone was observed a few times. The V gene is TRBV11-2, the J gene TRBJ2-1; possibly TRBD2 for D (5 bases). Germline CDR1 is SGHAT and CDR2 is FQNNGV. This CDR3 comprises 13 residues. V lost 0 bases and J lost 5, with 5 bases in between. CDR3 bases: TGTGCCAGCAGCTTAGACGGGAACAATGAGCAGTTCTTC. Encoded protein: CASSLDGNNEQFF.

This clone has only a few counts. The CDR3 reads CASSPQGSGEQYV. CDR3 in DNA: TGTGCCAGCAGCCCCCAGGGATCGGGCGAGCAGTACGTC. The chain links TRBV7-2 to TRBJ2-7, with TRBD1 as a possible D gene (5 bases). Trimming removed 5 bases from V and 6 bases from J, with 14 bases in between. The CDR3 has 13 residues. From germline, CDR1 is SGHTA and CDR2 FQGNSA.

The rearrangement uses TRBV27 and TRBJ2-5, with D perhaps TRBD2 (5 bases). The V and J ends lost 2 bases and 0 bases respectively, with 10 bases between them. The CDR3 runs to 15 residues. Per the germline V gene, CDR1 is MNHEY and CDR2 is SMNVEV (reference sequence). The chain's CDR3 is CASSLLPGYQETQYF. The CDR3 coding sequence is TGTGCCAGCAGTTTACTTCCGGGGTACCAAGAGACCCAGTACTTC.

The chain uses TRBV5-1 and TRBJ2-3, with 7 bases matching TRBD1. The trim removed 4 bases at V and 2 bases at J, leaving 4 bases unmatched. Germline V CDR1 and CDR2: SGHRS, YFSETQ. CDR3 size: 14 residues. This chain's CDR3 is CASSRDSNTDTQYF. For the CDR3, the DNA is TGCGCCAGCAGCCGGGACAGTAACACAGATACGCAGTATTTT.

CDR3 in amino acids: CASSSAGGPRGETQYF. The CDR3 DNA reads TGTGCCAGTAGTTCGGCGGGAGGGCCAAGAGGTGAGACCCAGTACTTC. The chain combines TRBV19 with TRBJ2-5, with TRBD2 matching 9 bases. V was clipped by 5 bases and J by 5 bases; unmatched bases: 12. The CDR3 runs to 16 residues. Germline V gene sequence: CDR1 LNHDA, CDR2 SQIVND (reference sequence).

The rearrangement joins TRBV7-6 to TRBJ2-3; 10 bases line up with TRBD2. This CDR3 contains 16 residues. The germline CDR1 and CDR2 sequences are SGHVS and FNYEAQ. With V trimmed by 6 bases and J by 6 bases, 12 bases remained unmatched. The DNA of the CDR3 is TGTGCCAGCAGTCCCGGACTAGCGGCGTGGGTTGATACGCAGTATTTT. Its translation: CASSPGLAAWVDTQYF.

This clone was counted a few times. The chain carries TRBV30 and TRBJ1-2; D uncertain. Germline lookup yields CDR1 GTSNPN and CDR2 SVGIG (reference sequence). V was shortened by 0 bases and J by 6 bases, with 11 bases between the two germline ends. This CDR3 has 13 residues. CDR3 region: CAWSVDGAHGYTF. As DNA, the CDR3 is TGTGCCTGGAGTGTTGACGGAGCCCATGGCTACACCTTC. The full variable domain, completed using reference TRBV30 and TRBJ1-2, is SQTIHQWPATLVQPVGSPLSLECTVEGTSNPNLYWYRQAAGRGLQLLFYSVGIGQISSEVPQNLSASRPQDRQFILSSKKLLLSDSGFYLCAWSVDGAHGYTFGSGTRLTVV.

The rearrangement joins TRBV29-1 to TRBJ2-1; 14 bases are shared with TRBD2. The germline V gene encodes CDR1 SQVTM and CDR2 ANQGSEA. The CDR3 contains 16 residues. V shed 7 bases, J shed 7 bases, and the junction held 12 bases outside the gene matches. This chain's CDR3 is CSAGLAGGVKRNEQFF. Written as DNA, the CDR3 is TGCAGCGCTGGACTAGCGGGAGGTGTGAAGAGGAATGAGCAGTTCTTC.

V usage is TRBV6-6 and J usage is TRBJ1-1; 9 bases map to TRBD1. This CDR3 contains 15 residues. J lost 6 bases, V lost 5 bases, and 10 bases had no gene match. The germline CDR1 and CDR2 sequences are MNHNY and SVGAGI (reference sequence). CDR3 residues: CASSQSGTGFSEAFF. In DNA form, the CDR3 reads TGTGCCAGCAGTCAGTCCGGGACAGGGTTTTCTGAAGCTTTCTTT.

The rearrangement joins TRBV11-2 to TRBJ2-7; a possible D gene is TRBD2 (6 bases). Germline V gene sequence: CDR1 SGHAT, CDR2 FQNNGV. The CDR3 is made up of 14 amino acids. V was shortened by 4 bases and J by 2 bases, with 12 bases between the two germline ends. CDR3 protein: CASSSRVAAYEQYV. The CDR3 region has the DNA TGTGCCAGCAGCTCCCGGGTAGCGGCCTACGAGCAGTACGTC.

The J gene is TRBJ1-1, the V gene TRBV30, with TRBD1 matching over 8 bases. The CDR3 runs to 14 residues. The J segment lost 3 bases and the V segment lost 5 bases, leaving 8 bases of the junction unmatched. Germline V gene sequence: CDR1 GTSNPN, CDR2 SVGIG (reference sequence). The CDR3 here is CAWQDQGAYTEAFF. The CDR3 bases are TGTGCCTGGCAAGACCAGGGGGCTTACACTGAAGCTTTCTTT.

The CDR3 loop is CSYLTGAPGAFF. CDR3 nucleotides: TGCAGCTACTTGACAGGGGCACCGGGAGCTTTCTTT. The rearrangement uses TRBV29-1 and TRBJ1-1; 8 bases align to TRBD1. This CDR3 is built from 12 residues. Germline V gene lookup returns CDR1 SQVTM and CDR2 ANQGSEA. The ends lost 8 bases at V and 10 bases at J; junction bases unmatched: 12.

The V gene is TRBV30, the J gene TRBJ2-7, with D possibly matching TRBD1 (6 bases). V gave up 4 bases and J gave up 9 bases, with 28 bases separating them. Germline V CDR1 and CDR2: GTSNPN, SVGIG (reference sequence). The CDR3 is 16 residues long. CDR3 nucleotides: TGTGCCTGGAATCGAAGAGTTGCCAGGGGTGGTTGGGGGCAGTACTTC. This gives the protein CAWNRRVARGGWGQYF. Combining the CDR3 with reference TRBV30 and TRBJ2-7 gives the whole variable domain SQTIHQWPATLVQPVGSPLSLECTVEGTSNPNLYWYRQAAGRGLQLLFYSVGIGQISSEVPQNLSASRPQDRQFILSSKKLLLSDSGFYLCAWNRRVARGGWGQYFGPGTRLTVT.

The J gene is TRBJ2-3, the V gene TRBV11-2, with D possibly matching TRBD2 (5 bases). The length of the CDR3 is 14 residues. V gave up 6 bases and J gave up 2 bases, with 12 bases separating them. Germline V gene data show CDR1 as SGHAT and CDR2 as FQNNGV. This CDR3 is CASSSGLVTDTQYF. DNA for the CDR3: TGTGCCAGCAGTTCCGGACTTGTCACAGATACGCAGTATTTT.

This clone was detected a few times. This sequence joins TRBV7-9 and TRBJ2-5; 8 nucleotides line up with TRBD1. Germline-derived CDR1 and CDR2 are SEHNR and FQNEAQ (reference sequence). V lost 4 bases to trimming and J lost 4 bases; unmatched junction nucleotides: 5. The CDR3 runs to 14 residues. The DNA of the CDR3 is TGTGCCAGCAGCTCCCGGACAGGGAGAGAGACCCAGTACTTC. This gives the protein CASSSRTGRETQYF.